The T cell receptor (beta chain) described here comes from a study of cytomegalovirus exposure and HLA in healthy donors. Findings and caveats of the study: It was found in a later analysis that first-cohort TCR clusters tended to co-occur in the approximately 130 validation repertoires. Cytomegalovirus association was assigned to about 180 TCR beta chains. The classifier, whose performance was assessed in both the original and validation cohorts, reportedly diagnosed cytomegalovirus status with high specificity and sensitivity.

Comment on this clone: What it binds is unknown.

The repertoire was sequenced with immunoSEQ multiplex PCR; TCRdb's copy has only in-frame clones and lacks some. The sample comprises 250,000 or so clones, roughly 89% of which are singletons, and 2.6% rests with the top ten. Donors came from a validation cohort of over a hundred subjects, distinct from the first 666-subject cohort. The sequenced sample was PBMCs. The source of this sequence is a man between 18 and 35 years old in good health and CMV-seronegative.

The CDR3 protein is CASSPRNYNEQFF. The CDR3 DNA sequence: TGTGCCAGCAGCCCCAGGAATTACAATGAGCAGTTCTTC. V and J are TRBV7-9 and TRBJ2-1; D is unclear. The CDR3 is 13 residues long. Looked up from germline, CDR1 is SEHNR and CDR2 is FQNEAQ (reference sequence). Deletions cut 5 bases from V and 4 bases from J, with 9 bases between.